This entry describes one TCR beta chain. The data originate from a study of blood T cell repertoires in COVID-19. In the study overall: Some COVID-19 samples were acute and others convalescent; all came from the United States, Italy and Spain. Sample material is recorded as cDNA or gDNA derived from T cells, B-cell-depleted T cells, or PBMCs.

Authors' methods: Cell counts per sample came from amplifying reference gene primers. Clones were read by immunoSEQ multiplex PCR, and TCRdb kept only the in-frame ones, dropping some. That table gives V, J and clone size, and the DNA gave D and trimming. The data contain 200,000 to 300,000 clones, 84% of them singletons. CDR1 MDHEN and CDR2 SYDVKM come from the germline V gene. V gave up 1 base and J gave up 0 bases, with 9 bases separating them. CDR3 length equals 15 residues. This TCR derives from a man in his fifties or sixties with acute or convalescent COVID-19. Sequencing was done on a sample of peripheral blood. The genes are TRBV28 and TRBJ1-1; TRBD1 is a possible D gene (5 bases). This CDR3 reads CASSLYGHLNTEAFF. The CDR3 nucleotides read TGTGCCAGCAGTTTATATGGACACCTGAACACTGAAGCTTTCTTT.